The 30 T cell receptor beta chains in this list originate from one sample, sequenced in a study of Ad26.COV2.S vaccination and SARS-CoV-2 variants. Noted treatment: 15 to 20 received Ad26.COV2.S at low or high dose, single or two shots; 5 received placebo; per-sample allocation not given. Specimen acquisition occurred on day 63 following the initial vaccine or placebo injection. Method: immunoSEQ multiplex PCR; TCRdb's copy keeps in-frame clones and lacks some. The sample shows hundreds of thousands of clones, more than 70% of them seen only once. The source material was peripheral blood, sampled in a trial of Ad26.COV2.S vaccine versus placebo. The receptors were gathered from a person aged 18-60 years who received the Ad26.COV2.S COVID-19 vaccine or a placebo.

This clone was detected a few times. This chain uses TRBV7-8 with TRBJ1-1; D ambiguous. This CDR3 comprises 11 residues. Germline V gene data show CDR1 as SGHVS and CDR2 as FQNEAQ. In DNA form, the CDR3 reads TGTGCTACAGTGAGGAGGACTGAAGCTTTCTTT. Protein sequence: CATVRRTEAFF.

The chain recombines TRBV7-2 with TRBJ1-2; tentatively, D is TRBD1 (6 bases). Germline V gives CDR1 SGHTA, CDR2 FQGNSA. The CDR3 loop spans 14 amino acids. V lost 1 base, J lost 8 bases, and 14 bases lay in between. Here the CDR3 reads CASSLDGGQVGYTF. In DNA, the CDR3 is TGTGCCAGCAGCTTAGATGGGGGGCAAGTAGGCTACACCTTC.

To note about this clone: Additional DNA sequences in this sample encode the identical CDR3. The rearrangement uses TRBV6-5 and TRBJ2-7; TRBD1 matches 9 bases. Germline values: CDR1 MNHEY, CDR2 SVGAGI. The V and J ends lost 6 bases and 3 bases, in that order; junction bases with no gene match: 3. The CDR3 spans 13 residues. For the CDR3, the DNA is TGTGCCAGCAGAGGACAGGGGATCTACGAGCAGTACTTC. It encodes CASRGQGIYEQYF.

The chain is built from TRBV6-5 and TRBJ1-2; unclear D gene. The germline CDR1 and CDR2 sequences are MNHEY and SVGAGI. The CDR3 runs to 12 residues. The V and J ends lost 8 bases and 4 bases respectively, with 11 bases between them. This chain's CDR3 is CASGDWGYGYTF. CDR3 bases: TGTGCCAGCGGAGACTGGGGCTATGGCTACACCTTC.

The chain combines TRBV6-1 with TRBJ1-3; D perhaps matches TRBD1 (5 bases). CDR3 length equals 14 residues. Germline CDR1 is MNHNS and CDR2 is SASEGT. Trimming cost V 1 base and J 5 bases, with 9 bases left between them. CDR3 nucleotides: TGTGCCAGCAGTGAAGTTCAGGGACGAAACACCATATATTTT. Translating it yields CASSEVQGRNTIYF.

The rearrangement joins TRBV7-9 to TRBJ2-6, with TRBD1 matching over 9 bases. The junction had 9 bases not matched to a gene; V was cut back by 7 bases and J by 2 bases. This CDR3 comprises 17 residues. CDR1 SEHNR and CDR2 FQNEAQ come from the germline V gene (reference sequence). This CDR3 is CASNWGTGPPGANVLTF. The DNA of the CDR3 is TGTGCCAGCAACTGGGGGACAGGGCCGCCTGGGGCCAACGTCCTGACTTTC.

This clone was observed a single time. The rearrangement joins TRBV15 to TRBJ2-7; TRBD2 matches 11 bases. The CDR3 covers 15 residues. V lost 4 bases, J lost 3 bases, and 5 bases stayed unmatched. Per germline, CDR1 LNHNV and CDR2 YYDKDF (reference sequence). The CDR3 DNA reads as TGTGCCACCAGCACTTGGACTAGCGGGTTCTACGAGCAGTACTTC. Translation gives CATSTWTSGFYEQYF.

The chain combines TRBV11-3 with TRBJ2-1; TRBD2 aligns across 9 bases. This CDR3 comprises 15 residues. The V and J ends lost 5 bases and 7 bases, in that order; junction bases with no gene match: 9. In germline, CDR1 is SGHNT, CDR2 YENEEA. Here the CDR3 DNA reads TGTGCCAGCAGCCGAGCGGGGGGCGGGGATAATGAGCAGTTCTTC. Protein sequence: CASSRAGGGDNEQFF.

This clone appeared a single time. The gene calls are TRBV3-1 (or the pseudogene TRBV3-2) and TRBJ2-7; D is perhaps TRBD2 (6 bases). Trimming took 5 bases from V and 5 from J, leaving 13 bases between them. This CDR3 has 13 amino acids. Germline CDR1 is LGHDT and CDR2 is YNNKEL (reference sequence). CDR3 DNA: TGTGCCAGCAGCTTGATGGGGGGAAACGAGCAGTACTTC. It is translated as CASSLMGGNEQYF.

Remarks on this clone: Other DNA sequences of this sample code for an identical CDR3. This chain uses TRBV5-1 with TRBJ1-1; the D is unclear. Germline V CDR1 and CDR2: SGHRS, YFSETQ. The CDR3 covers 13 residues. With 1 base removed from V and 1 base from J, the gap between germline ends came to 5 bases. The CDR3 reads CASSLTGNTEAFF. The CDR3 DNA reads TGCGCCAGCAGCTTGACTGGGAACACTGAAGCTTTCTTT.

The CDR3 region is CASSYLQGGNTEAFF. Here the CDR3 DNA reads TGTGCCAGTAGTTACCTCCAAGGGGGGAACACTGAAGCTTTCTTT. The chain uses TRBV19 and TRBJ1-1, with D possibly TRBD1 on 6 matching bases. V dropped 5 bases and J dropped 1 base, with 14 bases sitting between them. CDR1 LNHDA and CDR2 SQIVND come from the germline V gene (reference sequence). The CDR3 has 15 residues.

The V and J genes are TRBV7-3 and TRBJ1-1, with D uncertain. The V end lost 0 bases, the J end lost 1 base, and 12 bases lay between the germline ends. CDR1 and CDR2 (germline): SGHTA, FQGTGA. This CDR3 contains 16 residues. Here the CDR3 DNA reads TGTGCCAGCAGCTTAACGGGAGACAACCCGAACACTGAAGCTTTCTTT. It translates to CASSLTGDNPNTEAFF.

The rearrangement uses TRBV24-1 and TRBJ2-7; 10 bases match TRBD1. The CDR3 has 15 residues. The V gene end was trimmed by 4 bases and the J gene end by 3 bases; junction bases not matched to a gene: 5. CDR1 and CDR2 (germline): KGHDR, SFDVKD. This CDR3 reads CATSDHGTGDYEQYF. The CDR3 bases are TGTGCCACCAGTGACCACGGGACAGGGGACTACGAGCAGTACTTC.

V gene TRBV18 combines with J gene TRBJ2-3; D is unclear. Germline CDR1 and CDR2: KGHSH and LQKENI. The CDR3 is 13 amino acids. Trimming pared 1 base from V and 2 bases from J, leaving 4 bases between. In nucleotides, the CDR3 is TGTGCCAGCTCACCACTGATCACAGATACGCAGTATTTT. Amino acid sequence: CASSPLITDTQYF. The variable domain in full, with the rest retrieved from reference TRBV18 and TRBJ2-3, is NAGVMQNPRHLVRRRGQEARLRCSPMKGHSHVYWYRQLPEEGLKFMVYLQKENIIDESGMPKERFSAEFPKEGPSILRIQQVVRGDSAAYFCASSPLITDTQYFGPGTRLTVL.

This chain connects TRBV10-3 to TRBJ2-1; the D gene is possibly TRBD2 (6 bases). Trimming pared 6 bases from V and 7 bases from J, leaving 16 bases between. The CDR3 loop spans 14 amino acids. The germline gives CDR1 ENHRY, CDR2 SYGVKD. CDR3 protein: CAIRGGTGGNEQFF. CDR3 in DNA: TGTGCCATCAGGGGCGGGACCGGAGGGAATGAGCAGTTCTTC.

This chain joins TRBV15 and TRBJ2-7; 7 bases are a match to TRBD1. With 4 bases clipped from V and 4 bases from J, the junction kept 7 bases outside the gene matches. The CDR3 is made up of 14 amino acids. Germline V gene lookup returns CDR1 LNHNV and CDR2 YYDKDF (reference sequence). CDR3 nucleotides: TGTGCCACCAGCACCCGACAGGGAGAGTACGAGCAGTACTTC. It encodes CATSTRQGEYEQYF.

The chain combines TRBV18 with TRBJ1-1; 8 bases are a match to TRBD1. The length of the CDR3 is 18 residues. The V gene end was trimmed by 3 bases and the J gene end by 4 bases; junction bases not matched to a gene: 16. Germline assignment: CDR1 KGHSH and CDR2 LQKENI. CDR3 coding DNA: TGTGCCAGCTCACCTAATGCAGGGGGCGATGTTATCAGCACTGAAGCTTTCTTT. This sequence encodes CASSPNAGGDVISTEAFF.

The chain recombines TRBV18 with TRBJ2-3; D might be TRBD1 (5 bases). Per the germline V gene, CDR1 is KGHSH and CDR2 is LQKENI. V was cut by 4 bases and J by 4 bases, with 9 bases left in between. There are 13 residues in the CDR3. The CDR3 is CASSQGNPDTQYF. In DNA, the CDR3 is TGTGCCAGCTCACAGGGGAACCCAGATACGCAGTATTTT.

V is TRBV7-9 and J is TRBJ1-2; maybe TRBD1 (5 bases). The V end was cut by 0 bases, the J end by 6 bases, with 11 bases between. Germline V gene sequence: CDR1 SEHNR, CDR2 FQNEAQ (reference sequence). The CDR3 is 14 amino acids. The CDR3 here is CASSLASGGDGYTF. In nucleotides, the CDR3 is TGTGCCAGCAGCTTAGCATCGGGGGGTGATGGCTACACCTTC.

The chain's CDR3 is CASSQLGGIGEQYF. The CDR3 DNA reads as TGTGCCAGCAGCCAGCTCGGGGGAATAGGGGAGCAGTACTTC. The chain employs TRBV2 and TRBJ2-7, with D possibly matching TRBD2 (6 bases). Germline V gives CDR1 SNHLY, CDR2 FYNNEI. The CDR3 is made up of 14 amino acids. The germline V and J ends were trimmed by 6 bases and 7 bases, with 19 bases remaining between them.

The gene calls are TRBV5-1 and TRBJ2-1; tentatively, D is TRBD1 or TRBD2 (6 bases each). The CDR3 sequence is 13 residues long. V was clipped by 4 bases and J by 15 bases, with 20 bases between them. From germline, CDR1 is SGHRS and CDR2 YFSETQ. CDR3 DNA: TGCGCCAGCAGCCTGGAGGGACACCAGCTGTGGTTCTTC. It codes for CASSLEGHQLWFF.

This chain joins TRBV2 and TRBJ2-3; D may be TRBD1 (6 bases). CDR3 size: 13 residues. Germline loops: CDR1 SNHLY, CDR2 FYNNEI. V lost 11 bases and J 5 bases, leaving 17 bases between the germline ends. CDR3: CAGGRSIRDTQYF. As DNA, the CDR3 is TGTGCCGGGGGCCGAAGTATTCGAGATACGCAGTATTTT.

The genes are TRBV29-1 and TRBJ1-2, with 10 bases that match TRBD1. Trimming at V came to 4 bases and at J to 6 bases, leaving 11 bases not matched to a gene. The CDR3 sequence is 15 residues long. Germline V lookup: CDR1 SQVTM, CDR2 ANQGSEA. Here the CDR3 reads CSVGDRGLRMNGYTF. The CDR3 DNA sequence: TGCAGCGTTGGGGACAGGGGACTAAGGATGAATGGCTACACCTTC.

The chain is built from TRBV5-1 and TRBJ2-1, with TRBD2 matching 8 bases. V was pared by 3 bases and J by 2 bases, with 4 bases of the junction left unmatched. The CDR3 length is 15 residues. From germline, CDR1 is SGHRS and CDR2 YFSETQ. This CDR3 reads CASSSSGGTYNEQFF. Here the CDR3 DNA reads TGCGCCAGCAGCTCCTCGGGGGGGACCTACAATGAGCAGTTCTTC.

V usage is TRBV30 and J usage is TRBJ1-4; weak D call: TRBD1 (5 bases). The CDR3 has 14 residues. CDR1 and CDR2 from the germline V gene are GTSNPN and SVGIG (reference sequence). Trimming cost V 0 bases and J 4 bases, with 9 bases left between them. DNA of the CDR3: TGTGCCTGGAGTGTCAACGGGGGTAATGAAAAACTGTTTTTT. It encodes CAWSVNGGNEKLFF.

This chain uses TRBV5-1 with TRBJ2-3; TRBD2 matches at 10 bases. CDR3 length: 17 residues. J lost 1 base, V lost 0 bases, and 5 bases had no gene match. CDR1 SGHRS and CDR2 YFSETQ come from the germline V gene. CDR3 amino acids: CASSLGLAGAGTDTQYF. The CDR3 nucleotides read TGCGCCAGCAGCTTGGGGCTAGCGGGAGCCGGCACAGATACGCAGTATTTT. Full variable domain (rest looked up from reference TRBV5-1 and TRBJ2-3): KAGVTQTPRYLIKTRGQQVTLSCSPISGHRSVSWYQQTPGQGLQFLFEYFSETQRNKGNFPGRFSGRQFSNSRSEMNVSTLELGDSALYLCASSLGLAGAGTDTQYFGPGTRLTVL.

The rearrangement links TRBV2 to TRBJ2-3, with D uncertain. Germline CDR1 is SNHLY and CDR2 is FYNNEI. Trimming stripped 6 bases from V and 2 bases from J, with 18 bases between. CDR3 length: 16 amino acids. The CDR3 DNA sequence: TGTGCCAGCAGCCCAAGCGCCGCCGACCCCACAGATACGCAGTATTTT. This encodes CASSPSAADPTDTQYF.

This clone occurred a few times. This chain connects TRBV5-1 to TRBJ1-2; 9 bases are a match to TRBD1. This CDR3 comprises 15 residues. CDR1 SGHRS and CDR2 YFSETQ come from the germline V gene. After removal of 4 bases from V and 3 bases from J, the junction contained 7 bases not matched to a gene. DNA for the CDR3: TGCGCCAGCAGCGGAGGGGACAGGGCGGACTATGGCTACACCTTC. This translates into CASSGGDRADYGYTF.

This clone turned up a few times. The chain is built from TRBV2 and TRBJ1-5; maybe TRBD1 (6 bases). Trimming stripped 6 bases from V and 4 bases from J, with 10 bases between. The CDR3 totals 13 residues. Germline V gene data show CDR1 as SNHLY and CDR2 as FYNNEI. This chain's CDR3 is CASRKDRNQPQHF. The CDR3 coding sequence is TGTGCCAGCAGGAAGGACAGAAATCAGCCCCAGCATTTT.

The chain joins TRBV24-1 to TRBJ2-1, with D perhaps TRBD1 or TRBD2 (5 bases each). This CDR3 region has 15 residues. Germline V CDR1 and CDR2: KGHDR, SFDVKD. V gave up 1 base and J gave up 5 bases, with 11 bases separating them. CDR3: CATSDLTRDHNEQFF. CDR3 nucleotide sequence: TGTGCCACCAGTGATTTAACGAGGGACCACAATGAGCAGTTCTTC.